What follows are 10 T cell receptor beta chains derived from one specimen sequenced in a study of PD-1 blockade in classical Hodgkin lymphoma. Data came from immunoSEQ multiplex PCR; TCRdb stores just in-frame clones and leaves some out. The table shows approximately 13,000 clones, with roughly 75% occurring only once. Each of the patients experienced relapse following autologous stem cell transplantation, and their brentuximab vedotin exposure differed. The sequences come from peripheral blood mononuclear cells (PBMCs), collected at baseline. The receptors here all came from a human donor with classical Hodgkin lymphoma.

The J gene is TRBJ1-1, the V gene TRBV2; the D is unclear. V shed 8 bases and J shed 1 base, with 8 bases lying between them. Germline V gene data show CDR1 as SNHLY and CDR2 as FYNNEI. The CDR3 covers 12 residues. The CDR3 sequence: CASSIGNTEAFF. CDR3 sequence (DNA): TGTGCCAGCTCAATCGGGAACACTGAAGCTTTCTTT.

The rearrangement links TRBV20-1 to TRBJ1-2, with a tentative D call TRBD1 (5 bases). Trimming took 6 bases from V and 4 from J, leaving 9 bases between them. The CDR3 sequence is 11 residues long. Germline V gene lookup returns CDR1 DFQATT and CDR2 SNEGSKA (reference sequence). The CDR3 DNA reads TGCAGTGCGGGACCCAGCTATGGCTACACCTTC. As protein: CSAGPSYGYTF.

This rearrangement joins TRBV5-4 to TRBJ1-1; D not resolved. Trimming took off 0 bases at V and 6 bases at J, with 9 bases between the two ends. This CDR3 region has 13 residues. CDR1 and CDR2 from the germline V gene are SGHNT and YYREEE (reference sequence). The CDR3 spells CASSLGVGSEAFF. CDR3 nucleotide sequence: TGTGCCAGCAGCTTGGGGGTCGGGTCTGAAGCTTTCTTT.

The chain carries TRBV14 and TRBJ1-2; 8 bases are a match to TRBD1. The germline V gene has CDR1 SGHDN and CDR2 FVKESK. Trimming took 4 bases from V and 7 from J; bases not matched to a gene: 5. The CDR3 is 13 residues long. The CDR3 protein is CASSLGQGLGYTF. In DNA form, the CDR3 reads TGTGCCAGCAGCCTTGGACAGGGCCTTGGCTACACCTTC.

V is TRBV25-1 and J is TRBJ1-6; no firm D call. This CDR3 has 16 residues. CDR1 and CDR2 from the germline V gene are MGHDK and SYGVNS. Trimming shortened V by 5 bases and J by 9 bases, and 20 bases separated the two germline ends. CDR3 DNA sequence: TGTGCCAGCAGTAATCCAGGCCATTGGCCTAGTTCACCCCTCCACTTT. Translation: CASSNPGHWPSSPLHF.

This chain links TRBV7-2 with TRBJ2-2, with 8 bases that match TRBD1. Unmatched junction bases numbered 0, after V lost 2 bases and J lost 4 bases. Germline-derived CDR1 and CDR2 are SGHTA and FQGNSA. The CDR3 contains 14 residues. Written as DNA, the CDR3 is TGTGCCAGCAGCTTAACAGGGGGCACCGGGGAGCTGTTTTTT. It specifies CASSLTGGTGELFF.

The rearrangement uses TRBV7-2 and TRBJ1-2; D is unclear. V was clipped by 3 bases and J by 4 bases, with 15 bases between them. CDR1 and CDR2 from the germline V gene are SGHTA and FQGNSA. This CDR3 region has 15 residues. This chain's CDR3 is CASSFLVLARYGYTF. DNA for the CDR3: TGTGCCAGCAGCTTTCTAGTCCTTGCCCGCTATGGCTACACCTTC.

The chain combines TRBV27 with TRBJ1-6, with TRBD1 matching over 9 bases. Per the germline V gene, CDR1 is MNHEY and CDR2 is SMNVEV (reference sequence). The CDR3 runs to 16 residues. V dropped 6 bases and J dropped 2; count of bases not matched to a gene: 5. The CDR3 DNA sequence: TGTGCCAGCAGGCGGGACAGGGCAACCTATAATTCACCCCTCCACTTT. Translated: CASRRDRATYNSPLHF.

V gene TRBV4-2 combines with J gene TRBJ2-3; the D gene could be TRBD1 or TRBD2 (7 bases each). The CDR3 has 15 residues. CDR1 and CDR2 (germline): LGHNA, YNFKEQ. V gave up 5 bases and J gave up 2 bases, with 14 bases separating them. CDR3 DNA sequence: TGTGCCAGCAGCTCTCAGGGGGGGCCCACAGATACGCAGTATTTT. Encoded protein: CASSSQGGPTDTQYF.

The chain is built from TRBV27 and TRBJ2-1; no clear D. V shed 6 bases and J shed 0 bases, with 12 bases lying between them. The CDR3 has 15 residues. CDR1 and CDR2 from the germline V gene are MNHEY and SMNVEV (reference sequence). CDR3 in amino acids: CASRPTRSSYNEQFF. The CDR3 region has the DNA TGTGCCAGCAGACCCACCCGGAGCTCCTACAATGAGCAGTTCTTC.